These 13 T cell receptor beta chains came from one sample sequenced in a study of cytomegalovirus exposure and HLA in healthy donors. The study ran its PCR with 60 Vbeta and 13 Jbeta primers. TCRdb's copy holds only in-frame clones and misses some; the assay was immunoSEQ multiplex PCR. Among fewer than 200,000 clones listed, more than 65% were seen once. Sequencing used PBMCs. These receptors all come from a woman aged 30 to 39 in good health and CMV-seronegative.

This chain connects TRBV4-2 to TRBJ2-4, with D possibly being TRBD1 (6 bases). Germline loops: CDR1 LGHNA, CDR2 YNFKEQ. This CDR3 is 16 amino acids long. Trimming removed 4 bases at V and 1 base at J, with 14 bases between. The CDR3 here is CASSPGAFEAKNIQYF. The CDR3 DNA sequence: TGTGCCAGCAGCCCAGGGGCCTTCGAGGCCAAAAACATTCAGTACTTC.

The chain employs TRBV13 and TRBJ2-3; 10 nucleotides agree with TRBD1. The CDR3 covers 17 residues. The V gene end was trimmed by 5 bases and the J gene end by 2 bases; junction bases not matched to a gene: 10. The germline gives CDR1 PRHDT, CDR2 FYEKMQ (reference sequence). The CDR3, as DNA: TGTGCCAGCAGCCCGGAAACGACAGGGGGCAACACAGATACGCAGTATTTT. Protein product: CASSPETTGGNTDTQYF.

The genes are TRBV6-1 and TRBJ1-2; 10 bases align to TRBD1. The V and J ends lost 2 bases and 7 bases, in that order; junction bases with no gene match: 10. This CDR3 spans 16 amino acids. Germline CDR1 and CDR2: MNHNS and SASEGT. CDR3 in amino acids: CASSESGTGDLRGYTF. Here the CDR3 DNA reads TGTGCCAGCAGTGAATCCGGGACAGGGGACCTTCGTGGCTACACCTTC.

A single count supports this clone. V is TRBV6-1 and J is TRBJ2-1, with TRBD2 as a possible D gene (5 bases). Germline V gene lookup returns CDR1 MNHNS and CDR2 SASEGT. V was shortened by 3 bases and J by 6 bases, with 9 bases between the two germline ends. The CDR3 totals 13 residues. In DNA form, the CDR3 reads TGTGCCAGCAGTGAGTTCCGGGGCAATGAGCAGTTCTTC. It encodes CASSEFRGNEQFF.

The rearrangement links TRBV9 to TRBJ1-5; TRBD1 aligns across 9 bases. CDR1 and CDR2 from the germline V gene are SGDLS and YYNGEE. J lost 2 bases, V lost 3 bases, and 3 bases had no gene match. The CDR3 loop spans 15 amino acids. CDR3 DNA sequence: TGTGCCAGCAGCGCAGACAGGGGGGGCAATCAGCCCCAGCATTTT. It yields the protein CASSADRGGNQPQHF.

The V and J genes are TRBV5-1 and TRBJ1-2, with TRBD1 matching over 8 bases. The CDR3 extends over 14 amino acids. Germline assignment: CDR1 SGHRS and CDR2 YFSETQ. V was pared by 4 bases and J by 4 bases, with 6 bases of the junction left unmatched. The CDR3 is CASSERTGTYGYTF. In DNA, the CDR3 is TGCGCCAGCAGCGAAAGGACAGGGACCTATGGCTACACCTTC.

This chain connects TRBV5-1 to TRBJ1-4; D ambiguous. Trimming took 0 bases from V and 6 from J, leaving 12 bases between them. The CDR3 is 15 residues long. The germline CDR1 and CDR2 sequences are SGHRS and YFSETQ. The CDR3 DNA reads as TGCGCCAGCAGCTTGGATTCAGGCTCCCATGAAAAACTGTTTTTT. Translation gives CASSLDSGSHEKLFF.

Remarks on this clone: The junction does not match germline at one end; this may be a read error. The rearrangement links TRBV6-1 to TRBJ1-2; no clear D gene. The CDR3 length is 11 residues. Germline V gene data show CDR1 as MNHNS and CDR2 as SASEGT. CDR3 nucleotides: TGTGCCAGCAGTGAAGGATTCGCCGGGAAGTTC. Amino acid sequence: CASSEGFAGKF.

This clone was recorded a few times. This chain links TRBV6-6 with TRBJ1-2; perhaps TRBD1 as D (5 bases). The V end was cut by 6 bases, the J end by 1 base, with 18 bases between. The germline gives CDR1 MNHNY, CDR2 SVGAGI (reference sequence). The CDR3 has 16 residues. DNA for the CDR3: TGTGCCAGCAGGGGGGGGGTCTCGGGGGATAACTATGGCTACACCTTC. It encodes CASRGGVSGDNYGYTF.

V is TRBV28 and J is TRBJ2-5; TRBD2 agrees at 7 bases. Germline lookup yields CDR1 MDHEN and CDR2 SYDVKM. The V segment lost 3 bases and the J segment 3 bases; nucleotides outside the gene matches: 4. The CDR3 sequence is 14 residues long. This CDR3 reads CASSLGGYKETQYF. CDR3 in DNA: TGTGCCAGCAGTTTGGGAGGGTACAAAGAGACCCAGTACTTC. The full variable domain, with the rest looked up from reference TRBV28 and TRBJ2-5, is DVKVTQSSRYLVKRTGEKVFLECVQDMDHENMFWYRQDPGLGLRLIYFSYDVKMKEKGDIPEGYSVSREKKERFSLILESASTNQTSMYLCASSLGGYKETQYFGPGTRLLVL.

V usage is TRBV5-1 and J usage is TRBJ2-1; 11 positions match TRBD2. Germline CDR1 and CDR2: SGHRS and YFSETQ. This CDR3 is built from 15 residues. The J segment lost 7 bases and the V segment lost 2 bases, leaving 5 bases of the junction unmatched. CDR3 region: CASSFSSGRGNEQFF. CDR3 bases: TGCGCCAGCAGCTTTAGTAGCGGGAGGGGGAATGAGCAGTTCTTC.

The chain has TRBV7-9 and TRBJ1-5, with D unclear. Germline V lookup: CDR1 SEHNR, CDR2 FQNEAQ (reference sequence). V was shortened by 0 bases and J by 3 bases, with 12 bases between the two germline ends. The CDR3 covers 16 residues. CDR3 coding DNA: TGTGCCAGCAGCTTAGCCGGGATGGGCTTCAATCAGCCCCAGCATTTT. Its protein product is CASSLAGMGFNQPQHF.

The chain recombines TRBV28 with TRBJ2-1; 13 nucleotides match TRBD2. Germline V gene lookup returns CDR1 MDHEN and CDR2 SYDVKM. V gave up 6 bases and J gave up 0 bases; unmatched junction bases: 11. This CDR3 is built from 19 residues. The CDR3 DNA is TGTGCCAGCAGCCCTCCCCGGACTAGCGGGAGATCCTCCTACAATGAGCAGTTCTTC. This encodes CASSPPRTSGRSSYNEQFF.